These T cell receptor beta chains were read from a single sample in a study of blood T cell repertoires in COVID-19. The protocol was immunoSEQ multiplex PCR, while the TCRdb copy is restricted to in-frame clones and leaves out a portion. Among approximately 90,000 clones listed, 78% were seen once. The sample consisted of peripheral blood. The receptors here all came from a man between 70 and 80 years old with COVID-19, enrolled during active disease. Both conserved end residues are part of each CDR3.

V gene: TRBV25-1
CDR3 protein: CASTRPGQGTPRTF

V gene: TRBV18
CDR3 protein: CASSPRREWTQYF

V gene: TRBV3-1/TRBV3-2
CDR3 protein: CASSQAGVYGYTF

V gene: TRBV18
CDR3 protein: CASSLGSSGANVLTF

V gene: TRBV4-3
CDR3 protein: CASSKSRDRAGNTIYF

V gene: TRBV4-3
CDR3 protein: CASSEEGGGLYGYTF

V gene: TRBV2
CDR3 protein: CASRWRDNQPQHF

V gene: TRBV3-1/TRBV3-2
CDR3 protein: CASSPGVSGYEQYF

V gene: TRBV20-1
CDR3 protein: CSVTVNTEAFF

V gene: TRBV4-3
CDR3 protein: CASSYMGQGGREKLFF

V gene: TRBV18
CDR3 protein: CASSPTWAAPNREKLFF

V gene: TRBV11-3
CDR3 protein: CASSSTGGSYTGELFF

V gene: TRBV6-5
CDR3 protein: CASSYSYSTADTQYF

V gene: TRBV7-9
CDR3 protein: CASSPMDRGNTEAFF

V gene: TRBV10-3
CDR3 protein: CAIRETGNEKLFF

V gene: TRBV7-8
CDR3 protein: CASSRRQLGMNTEAFF

V gene: TRBV5-5
CDR3 protein: CASSLPSSGNTIYF

V gene: TRBV24-1
CDR3 protein: CATSDFGQGRTETQYF

V gene: TRBV7-6
CDR3 protein: CASSDYPQGEQYF

V gene: TRBV4-3
CDR3 protein: CASSPRQVTYNEQFF

V gene: TRBV10-3
CDR3 protein: CAIRPSAESSTEAFF

V gene: TRBV13
CDR3 protein: CASSLGYGGRAFF

V gene: TRBV11-3
CDR3 protein: CASSIGQGNMSPLHF

V gene: TRBV5-6
CDR3 protein: CASSFQGGGEKLFF

V gene: TRBV4-3
CDR3 protein: CASSQWRGAPNYGYTF